These 16 T cell receptor beta chains originate from one sample sequenced in a study of cytomegalovirus exposure and HLA in healthy donors. The study ran its PCR with 60 Vbeta and 13 Jbeta primers. Repertoires were generated with immunoSEQ multiplex PCR, while TCRdb's copy carries only in-frame clones and drops some. The sample has around 160,000 clones, just over 70% seen once. Sequenced: PBMCs. The receptors were gathered from a man aged 18 to 35 in good health and CMV-seropositive.

V is TRBV6-5 and J is TRBJ2-5, with unresolved D. CDR3 length: 14 residues. V was trimmed by 0 bases and J by 2 bases, leaving 7 bases between them. The V gene's germline CDR1 is MNHEY and CDR2 SVGAGI. CDR3 region: CASSYSTIQETQYF. The DNA for the CDR3 is TGTGCCAGCAGTTACTCCACTATTCAAGAGACCCAGTACTTC.

The CDR3 is CASRGLRDRGREKLFF. The CDR3 region has the DNA TGTGCCAGCAGGGGTTTACGGGACAGGGGGCGTGAAAAACTGTTTTTT. The chain combines TRBV27 with TRBJ1-4, with TRBD1 matching over 12 bases. V gave up 6 bases and J gave up 7 bases; unmatched junction bases: 9. The CDR3 runs to 16 residues. Germline V gene data show CDR1 as MNHEY and CDR2 as SMNVEV (reference sequence).

This rearrangement joins TRBV11-2 to TRBJ2-1, with a weak D call TRBD2 (6 bases). CDR1 and CDR2 from the germline V gene are SGHAT and FQNNGV. CDR3 length: 14 amino acids. Trimming cost V 5 bases and J 9 bases, with 17 bases left between them. Here the CDR3 DNA reads TGTGCCAGCAGCCCGGGGGAATTGGGTCTTGAGCAGTTCTTC. This encodes CASSPGELGLEQFF.

As to this clone: A much larger clone lies a single base off, so this may be a read error. CDR3 residues: CASSDSGGVDTQYF. CDR3 bases: TGTGCCAGCAGTGATAGCGGGGGGGTAGATACGCAGTATTTT. The chain recombines TRBV6-1 with TRBJ2-3; 11 bases are shared with TRBD2. Losses at the gene ends were 3 bases for V and 5 bases for J; bases not matched to a gene: 1. The CDR3 contains 14 residues. Germline V lookup: CDR1 MNHNS, CDR2 SASEGT.

This clone was counted only a few times. The V and J genes are TRBV11-2 and TRBJ2-1; the D gene is possibly TRBD2 (5 bases). Trimming removed 2 bases at V and 4 bases at J, with 9 bases between. Germline V CDR1 and CDR2: SGHAT, FQNNGV. This CDR3 region has 14 residues. The CDR3 sequence: CASSLIGGYNEQFF. The CDR3 nucleotides are TGTGCCAGCAGCTTAATCGGAGGTTACAATGAGCAGTTCTTC.

The chain combines TRBV4-1 with TRBJ2-3; TRBD2 matches 13 bases. Germline CDR1 and CDR2: MGHRA and YSYEKL. The CDR3 totals 19 residues. Trimming cost V 1 base and J 3 bases; bases outside gene matches: 10. The CDR3 DNA sequence: TGCGCCAGCAGCCAAGGAACCTTACTAGCGGGAGGGCCGACAGATACGCAGTATTTT. The encoded protein is CASSQGTLLAGGPTDTQYF.

This chain joins TRBV6-5 and TRBJ2-2, with D perhaps matching TRBD1 (5 bases). Germline V gene lookup returns CDR1 MNHEY and CDR2 SVGAGI. Trimming removed 2 bases at V and 4 bases at J, with 14 bases between. CDR3 length: 16 amino acids. CDR3 sequence (DNA): TGTGCCAGCAGTTACGCCAGGGAATTACGCACCGGGGAGCTGTTTTTT. Protein: CASSYARELRTGELFF.

V is TRBV15 and J is TRBJ1-5, with D perhaps matching TRBD1 (5 bases). Trimming took off 0 bases at V and 0 bases at J, with 6 bases between the two ends. The CDR3 is 15 amino acids. Germline lookup yields CDR1 LNHNV and CDR2 YYDKDF (reference sequence). CDR3 bases: TGTGCCACCAGCAGAGAGACAGCTAGCAATCAGCCCCAGCATTTT. It encodes CATSRETASNQPQHF.

The chain uses TRBV5-1 and TRBJ2-2, with no clear D. Trimming cost V 7 bases and J 1 base, with 8 bases left between them. CDR1 and CDR2 from the germline V gene are SGHRS and YFSETQ. The CDR3 is 13 residues long. CDR3: CASSTGNTGELFF. The DNA for the CDR3 is TGCGCCAGCTCGACGGGGAACACCGGGGAGCTGTTTTTT. The full variable domain, completed using reference TRBV5-1 and TRBJ2-2, is KAGVTQTPRYLIKTRGQQVTLSCSPISGHRSVSWYQQTPGQGLQFLFEYFSETQRNKGNFPGRFSGRQFSNSRSEMNVSTLELGDSALYLCASSTGNTGELFFGEGSRLTVL.

This chain connects TRBV23-1 to TRBJ1-1; perhaps TRBD1 as D (5 bases). TRBV23-1 belongs to the ORF category, with a function that is uncertain. The CDR3 runs 15 residues. Trimming left V 5 bases short and J 0 bases short, with 13 bases between. The CDR3 protein is CASSGPGTMNTEAFF. CDR3 DNA: TGCGCCAGCAGTGGACCCGGGACTATGAACACTGAAGCTTTCTTT.

J is TRBJ1-2 and V is TRBV5-1, with D hard to call. The germline V gene has CDR1 SGHRS and CDR2 YFSETQ. Between the trimmed V and J ends, which lost 0 bases and 3 bases, there was a span of 9 bases. The CDR3 has 14 amino acids. The CDR3 nucleotides read TGCGCCAGCAGCTTGGCCGAGCGTGACTATGGCTACACCTTC. Translating gives CASSLAERDYGYTF.

This clone was seen only a few times. The CDR3 loop is CASSTGQPMSLSSYNEQFF. The CDR3 coding sequence is TGTGCCAGTAGTACCGGACAGCCCATGAGCCTAAGCTCCTACAATGAGCAGTTCTTC. The chain recombines TRBV19 with TRBJ2-1; possibly TRBD1 for D (6 bases). Per the germline V gene, CDR1 is LNHDA and CDR2 is SQIVND (reference sequence). V lost 4 bases and J lost 0, with 22 bases in between. The CDR3 totals 19 residues. The entire variable domain, with the rest obtained from reference TRBV19 and TRBJ2-1, is as follows: DGGITQSPKYLFRKEGQNVTLSCEQNLNHDAMYWYRQDPGQGLRLIYYSQIVNDFQKGDIAEGYSVSREKKESFPLTVTSAQKNPTAFYLCASSTGQPMSLSSYNEQFFGPGTRLTVL.

V usage is TRBV12-2 and J usage is TRBJ1-1; the table gives TRBD1 as D, unverified against the DNA. TRBV12-2 corresponds to a pseudogene. The CDR3 runs to 15 residues. Here the CDR3 reads CASRLEWTTRIEAFF. The CDR3 DNA sequence: TGTGCAAGTCGCTTAGAATGGACAACAAGAATCGAAGCTTTCTTT.

This clone was seen a handful of times. The chain carries TRBV30 and TRBJ1-1; TRBD1 matches 8 bases. CDR3 length equals 12 residues. Germline loops: CDR1 GTSNPN, CDR2 SVGIG (reference sequence). Trimming removed 3 bases from V and 3 bases from J; junction bases left unmatched: 0. The CDR3 protein is CAWRQGDTEAFF. CDR3 DNA sequence: TGTGCCTGGAGACAGGGGGACACTGAAGCTTTCTTT. The full variable domain, its missing parts supplied by reference TRBV30 and TRBJ1-1, is SQTIHQWPATLVQPVGSPLSLECTVEGTSNPNLYWYRQAAGRGLQLLFYSVGIGQISSEVPQNLSASRPQDRQFILSSKKLLLSDSGFYLCAWRQGDTEAFFGQGTRLTVV.

On this clone itself: Other nucleotide sequences from this sample produce the same CDR3. The rearrangement uses TRBV5-1 and TRBJ2-1, with TRBD2 matching over 11 bases. This CDR3 has 16 residues. The germline V gene has CDR1 SGHRS and CDR2 YFSETQ. The junction had 1 base not matched to a gene; V was cut back by 1 base and J by 1 base. The CDR3 is CASSLTSGGSYNEQFF. CDR3 sequence (DNA): TGCGCCAGCAGCTTGACTAGCGGGGGATCCTACAATGAGCAGTTCTTC.

This clone was detected only once. The chain employs TRBV4-2 and TRBJ2-2; the D is unclear. Trimming removed 4 bases from V and 4 bases from J, with 16 bases in between. In germline, CDR1 is LGHNA, CDR2 YNFKEQ. This CDR3 comprises 16 residues. The CDR3 is CASSPAQTGSTGELFF. CDR3 DNA: TGTGCCAGCAGCCCAGCCCAGACGGGTAGCACCGGGGAGCTGTTTTTT.